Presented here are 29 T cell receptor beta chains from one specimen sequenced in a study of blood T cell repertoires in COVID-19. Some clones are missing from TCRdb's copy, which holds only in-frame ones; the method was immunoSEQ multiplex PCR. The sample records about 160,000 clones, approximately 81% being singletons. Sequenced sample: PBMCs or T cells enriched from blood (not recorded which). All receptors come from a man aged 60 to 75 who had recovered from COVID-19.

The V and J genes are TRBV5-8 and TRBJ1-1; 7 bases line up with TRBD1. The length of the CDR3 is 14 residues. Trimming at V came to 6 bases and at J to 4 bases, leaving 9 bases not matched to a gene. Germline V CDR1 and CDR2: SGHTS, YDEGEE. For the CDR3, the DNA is TGTGCCAGCAACAGAGGGGGCGCGGGCACTGAAGCTTTCTTT. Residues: CASNRGGAGTEAFF.

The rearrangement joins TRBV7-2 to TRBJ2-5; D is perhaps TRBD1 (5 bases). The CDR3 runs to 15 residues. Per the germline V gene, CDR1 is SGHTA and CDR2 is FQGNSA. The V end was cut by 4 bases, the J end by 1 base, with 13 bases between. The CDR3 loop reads CASSYQGGLQETQYF. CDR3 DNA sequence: TGTGCCAGCAGCTACCAGGGCGGCCTCCAAGAGACCCAGTACTTC.

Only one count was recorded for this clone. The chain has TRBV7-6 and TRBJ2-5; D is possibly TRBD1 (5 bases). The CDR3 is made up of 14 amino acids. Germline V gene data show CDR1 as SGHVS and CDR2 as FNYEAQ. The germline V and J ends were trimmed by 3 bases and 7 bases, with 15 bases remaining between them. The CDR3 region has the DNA TGTGCCAGCAGCTTCTCCCAGATGGGGCGGACCCAGTACTTC. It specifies CASSFSQMGRTQYF. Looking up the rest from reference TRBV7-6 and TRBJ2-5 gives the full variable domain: GAGVSQSPRYKVTKRGQDVALRCDPISGHVSLYWYRQALGQGPEFLTYFNYEAQQDKSGLPNDRFSAERPEGSISTLTIQRTEQRDSAMYRCASSFSQMGRTQYFGPGTRLLVL.

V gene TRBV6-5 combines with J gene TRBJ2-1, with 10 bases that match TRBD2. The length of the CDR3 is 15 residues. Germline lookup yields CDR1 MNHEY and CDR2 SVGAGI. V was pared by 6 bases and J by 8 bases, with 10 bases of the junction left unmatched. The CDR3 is CASRVGLAANDEQFF. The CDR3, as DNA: TGTGCCAGCAGGGTTGGACTAGCGGCCAACGATGAGCAGTTCTTC.

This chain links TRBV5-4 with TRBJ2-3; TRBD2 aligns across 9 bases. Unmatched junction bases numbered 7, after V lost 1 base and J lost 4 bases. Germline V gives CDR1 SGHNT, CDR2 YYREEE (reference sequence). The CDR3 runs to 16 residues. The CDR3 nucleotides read TGTGCCAGCAGCTTGTCGTCCGGCGGGGGGGCAGATACGCAGTATTTT. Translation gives CASSLSSGGGADTQYF.

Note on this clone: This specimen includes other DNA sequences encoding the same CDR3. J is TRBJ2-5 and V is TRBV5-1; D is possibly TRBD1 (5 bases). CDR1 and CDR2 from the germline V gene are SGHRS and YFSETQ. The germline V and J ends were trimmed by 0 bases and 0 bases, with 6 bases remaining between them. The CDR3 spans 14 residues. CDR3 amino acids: CASSLAGNQETQYF. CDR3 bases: TGCGCCAGCAGCTTGGCAGGGAACCAAGAGACCCAGTACTTC.

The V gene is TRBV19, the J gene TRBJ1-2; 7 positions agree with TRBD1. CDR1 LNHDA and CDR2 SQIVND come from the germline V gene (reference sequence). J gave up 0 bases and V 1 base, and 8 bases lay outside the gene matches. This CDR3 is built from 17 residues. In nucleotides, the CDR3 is TGTGCCAGTAGTATAGTTCCCGGACAGGCCGCTAACTATGGCTACACCTTC. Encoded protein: CASSIVPGQAANYGYTF.

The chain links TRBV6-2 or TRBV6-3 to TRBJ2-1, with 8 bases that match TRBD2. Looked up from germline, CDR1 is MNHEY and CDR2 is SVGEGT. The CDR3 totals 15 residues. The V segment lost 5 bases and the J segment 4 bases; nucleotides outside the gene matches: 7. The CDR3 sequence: CASSSGGGLYNEQFF. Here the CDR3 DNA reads TGTGCCAGCAGTAGCGGGGGAGGCCTTTACAATGAGCAGTTCTTC.

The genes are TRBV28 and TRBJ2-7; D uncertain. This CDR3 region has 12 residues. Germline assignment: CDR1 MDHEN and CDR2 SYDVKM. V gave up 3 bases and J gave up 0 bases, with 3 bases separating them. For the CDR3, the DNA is TGTGCCAGCAGTTTGAGCTCCTACGAGCAGTACTTC. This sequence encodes CASSLSSYEQYF.

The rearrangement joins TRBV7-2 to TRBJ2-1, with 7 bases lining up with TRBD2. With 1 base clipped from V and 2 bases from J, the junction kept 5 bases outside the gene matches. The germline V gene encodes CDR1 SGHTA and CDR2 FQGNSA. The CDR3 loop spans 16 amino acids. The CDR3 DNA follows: TGTGCCAGCAGCTTAGGAGGCGCGGGGGCCTACAATGAGCAGTTCTTC. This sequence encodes CASSLGGAGAYNEQFF.

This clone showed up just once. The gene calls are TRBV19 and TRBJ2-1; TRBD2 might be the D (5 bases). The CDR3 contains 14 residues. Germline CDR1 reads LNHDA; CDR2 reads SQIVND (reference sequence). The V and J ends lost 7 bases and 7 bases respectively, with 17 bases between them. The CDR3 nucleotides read TGTGCCAGTACCCTAGGGCCCCGGAGGAATGAGCAGTTCTTC. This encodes CASTLGPRRNEQFF. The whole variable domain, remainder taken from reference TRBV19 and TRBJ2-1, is DGGITQSPKYLFRKEGQNVTLSCEQNLNHDAMYWYRQDPGQGLRLIYYSQIVNDFQKGDIAEGYSVSREKKESFPLTVTSAQKNPTAFYLCASTLGPRRNEQFFGPGTRLTVL.

The chain's CDR3 is CASSWGQGLSGANVLTF. In DNA form, the CDR3 reads TGTGCCAGCAGCTGGGGCCAAGGGCTCTCTGGGGCCAACGTCCTGACTTTC. The rearrangement links TRBV11-2 to TRBJ2-6, with D perhaps matching TRBD1 (5 bases). The germline gives CDR1 SGHAT, CDR2 FQNNGV. The CDR3 has 17 amino acids. V gave up 4 bases and J gave up 0 bases, with 13 bases separating them.

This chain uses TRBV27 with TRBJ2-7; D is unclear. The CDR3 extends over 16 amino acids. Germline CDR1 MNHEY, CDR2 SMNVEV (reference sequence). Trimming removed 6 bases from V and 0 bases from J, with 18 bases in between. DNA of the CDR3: TGTGCCAGCAGGTCCCAGCCTCAGGTTAGCTCCTACGAGCAGTACTTC. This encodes CASRSQPQVSSYEQYF.

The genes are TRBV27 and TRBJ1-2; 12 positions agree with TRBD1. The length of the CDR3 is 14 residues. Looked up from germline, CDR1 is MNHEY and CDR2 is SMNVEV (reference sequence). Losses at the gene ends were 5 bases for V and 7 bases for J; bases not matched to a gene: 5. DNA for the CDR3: TGTGCCAGCAGTAAGGGACAGGGGGCCGGTGGCTACACCTTC. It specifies CASSKGQGAGGYTF.

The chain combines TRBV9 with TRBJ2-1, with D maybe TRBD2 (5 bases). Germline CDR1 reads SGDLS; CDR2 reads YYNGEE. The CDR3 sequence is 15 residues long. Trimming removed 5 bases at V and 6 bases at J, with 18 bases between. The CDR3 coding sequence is TGTGCCAGCAGTCAAGAAGGAGCTAGCCTCAATGAGCAGTTCTTC. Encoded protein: CASSQEGASLNEQFF.

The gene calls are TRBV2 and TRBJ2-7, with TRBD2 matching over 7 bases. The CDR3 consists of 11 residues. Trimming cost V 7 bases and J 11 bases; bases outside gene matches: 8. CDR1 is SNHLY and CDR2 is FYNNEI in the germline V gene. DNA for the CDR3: TGTGCCAGCAAGGCGGCGGGGGTGAAGTACTTC. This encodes CASKAAGVKYF.

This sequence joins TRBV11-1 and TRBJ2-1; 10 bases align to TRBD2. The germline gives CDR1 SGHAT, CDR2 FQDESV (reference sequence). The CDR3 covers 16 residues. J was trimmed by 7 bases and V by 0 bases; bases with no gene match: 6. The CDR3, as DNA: TGTGCCAGCAGCTTAGCGAGGCTAGCGGGAGCTAATGAGCAGTTCTTC. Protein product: CASSLARLAGANEQFF.

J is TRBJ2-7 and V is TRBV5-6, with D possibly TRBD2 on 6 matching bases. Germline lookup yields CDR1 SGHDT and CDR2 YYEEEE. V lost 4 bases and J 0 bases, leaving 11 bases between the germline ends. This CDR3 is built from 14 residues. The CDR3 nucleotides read TGTGCCAGCAGCCATAGCGGTTCCTCCTACGAGCAGTACTTC. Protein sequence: CASSHSGSSYEQYF.

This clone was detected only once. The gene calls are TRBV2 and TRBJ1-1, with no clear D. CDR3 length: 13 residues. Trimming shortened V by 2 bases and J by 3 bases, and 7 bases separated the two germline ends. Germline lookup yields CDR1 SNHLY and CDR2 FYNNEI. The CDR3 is CASSELAYTEAFF. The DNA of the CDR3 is TGTGCCAGCAGTGAATTAGCGTACACTGAAGCTTTCTTT.

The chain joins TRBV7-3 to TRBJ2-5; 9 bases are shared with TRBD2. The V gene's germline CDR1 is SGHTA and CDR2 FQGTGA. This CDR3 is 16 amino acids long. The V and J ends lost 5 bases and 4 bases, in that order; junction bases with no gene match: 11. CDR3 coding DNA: TGTGCCAGCAGCCCCGGTAGCGGGGGTATAGGAGAGACCCAGTACTTC. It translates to CASSPGSGGIGETQYF. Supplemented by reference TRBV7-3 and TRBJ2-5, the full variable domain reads GAGVSQTPSNKVTEKGKYVELRCDPISGHTALYWYRQSLGQGPEFLIYFQGTGAADDSGLPNDRFFAVRPEGSVSTLKIQRTERGDSAVYLCASSPGSGGIGETQYFGPGTRLLVL.

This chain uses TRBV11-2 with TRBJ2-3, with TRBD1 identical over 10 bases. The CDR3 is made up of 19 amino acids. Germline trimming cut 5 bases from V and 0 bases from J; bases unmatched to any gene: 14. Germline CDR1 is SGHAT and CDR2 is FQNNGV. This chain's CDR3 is CASSPRSRDRGPSTDTQYF. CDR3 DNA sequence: TGTGCCAGCAGCCCAAGATCCCGGGACAGGGGACCTAGCACAGATACGCAGTATTTT.

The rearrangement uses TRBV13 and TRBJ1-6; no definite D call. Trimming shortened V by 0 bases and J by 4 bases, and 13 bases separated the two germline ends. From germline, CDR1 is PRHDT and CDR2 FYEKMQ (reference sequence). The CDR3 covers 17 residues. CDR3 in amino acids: CASSLGRGRGYNSPLHF. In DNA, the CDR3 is TGTGCCAGCAGCTTAGGCCGAGGGCGCGGATATAATTCACCCCTCCACTTT.

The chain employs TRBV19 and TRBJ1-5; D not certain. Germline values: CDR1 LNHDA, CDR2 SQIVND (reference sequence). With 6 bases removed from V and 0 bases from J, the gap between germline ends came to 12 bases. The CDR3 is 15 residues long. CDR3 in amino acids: CASSLWAYSNQPQHF. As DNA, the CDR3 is TGTGCCAGTAGCTTGTGGGCTTATAGCAATCAGCCCCAGCATTTT. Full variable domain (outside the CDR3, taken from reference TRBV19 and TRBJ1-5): DGGITQSPKYLFRKEGQNVTLSCEQNLNHDAMYWYRQDPGQGLRLIYYSQIVNDFQKGDIAEGYSVSREKKESFPLTVTSAQKNPTAFYLCASSLWAYSNQPQHFGDGTRLSIL.

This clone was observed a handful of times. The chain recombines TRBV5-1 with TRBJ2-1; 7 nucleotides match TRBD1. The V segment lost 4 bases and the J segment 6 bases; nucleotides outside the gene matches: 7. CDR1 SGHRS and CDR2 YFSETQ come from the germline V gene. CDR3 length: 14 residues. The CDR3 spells CASSAQGLSNEQFF. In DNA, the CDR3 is TGCGCCAGCAGCGCACAGGGGCTTAGCAATGAGCAGTTCTTC.

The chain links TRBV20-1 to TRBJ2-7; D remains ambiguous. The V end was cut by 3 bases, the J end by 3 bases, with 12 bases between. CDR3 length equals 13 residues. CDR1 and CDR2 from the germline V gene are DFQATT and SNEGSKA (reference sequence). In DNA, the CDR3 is TGCAGTGCTAGTTTGATACAAATCTACGAGCAGTACTTC. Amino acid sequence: CSASLIQIYEQYF.

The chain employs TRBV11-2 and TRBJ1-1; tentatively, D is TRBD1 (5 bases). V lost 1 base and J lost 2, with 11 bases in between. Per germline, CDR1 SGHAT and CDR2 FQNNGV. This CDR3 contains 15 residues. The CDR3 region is CASSLAGSLNTEAFF. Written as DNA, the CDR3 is TGTGCCAGCAGCTTAGCAGGGTCCTTAAACACTGAAGCTTTCTTT.

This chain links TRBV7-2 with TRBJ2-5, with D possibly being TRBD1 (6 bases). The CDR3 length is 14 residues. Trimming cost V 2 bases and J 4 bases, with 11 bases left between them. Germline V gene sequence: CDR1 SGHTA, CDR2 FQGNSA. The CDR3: CASSLIDRRETQYF. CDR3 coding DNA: TGTGCCAGCAGCTTAATAGACAGGAGAGAGACCCAGTACTTC.

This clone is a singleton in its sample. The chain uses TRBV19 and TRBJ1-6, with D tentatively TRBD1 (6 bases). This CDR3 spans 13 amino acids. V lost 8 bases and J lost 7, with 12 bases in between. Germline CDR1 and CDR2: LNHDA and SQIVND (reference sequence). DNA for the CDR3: TGTGCCAGTGGACGCAGGGGAAATTCACCCCTCCACTTT. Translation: CASGRRGNSPLHF.

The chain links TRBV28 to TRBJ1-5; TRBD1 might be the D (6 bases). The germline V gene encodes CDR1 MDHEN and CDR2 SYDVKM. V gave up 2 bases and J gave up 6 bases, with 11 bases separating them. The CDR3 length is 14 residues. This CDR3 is CASSLRQARQPQHF. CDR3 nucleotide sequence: TGTGCCAGCAGTTTAAGACAGGCCCGTCAGCCCCAGCATTTT. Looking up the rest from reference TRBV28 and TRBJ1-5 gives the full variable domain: DVKVTQSSRYLVKRTGEKVFLECVQDMDHENMFWYRQDPGLGLRLIYFSYDVKMKEKGDIPEGYSVSREKKERFSLILESASTNQTSMYLCASSLRQARQPQHFGDGTRLSIL.